This record looks at one T cell receptor beta chain sequence and its context. The antigen is undetermined. Germline lookup yields CDR1 MNHNS and CDR2 SASEGT. This CDR3 comprises 15 residues. V lost 7 bases, J lost 7 bases, and 22 bases lay in between. The entry originates in a study of graft-versus-host responses after intestinal transplantation. Study in general: Multivisceral, liver-intestinal, or isolated intestinal transplants were given to recipients.

Clones were read by immunoSEQ multiplex PCR, and TCRdb kept only the in-frame ones, dropping some. The data contain some 90,000 clones, 80% to 95% of them singletons. The chain joins TRBV6-1 to TRBJ1-2; D may be TRBD1 (5 bases). The receptor's source is a human donor who received an intestinal transplant. This material consisted of unstimulated CD4+ T cells sorted from spleen or lymph node cells, taken before intestinal transplant. The CDR3 nucleotides are TGTGCCAGCATCTCGTCCGGGGCTTGGCTGCTTGGCTACACCTTC. Its translation is CASISSGAWLLGYTF.